The 6 T cell receptor beta chains below come from one sample, sequenced in a study of shared clonotypes between healthy human individuals. TCRdb keeps only in-frame clones here, not all; method: immunoSEQ multiplex PCR. This table holds 600,000 to 800,000 clones, roughly 72% found once. Sequencing was done on a sample of memory CD4+ T cells sorted from blood. Subset in this sample: CD45RA-negative fraction. The receptors shown here come from a woman aged 25 to 39 in good health.

The chain links TRBV28 to TRBJ2-1; no clear D. Trimming pared 7 bases from V and 9 bases from J, leaving 10 bases between. This CDR3 has 11 amino acids. Germline V CDR1 and CDR2: MDHEN, SYDVKM. CDR3 region: CASTTGSEQFF. Here the CDR3 DNA reads TGTGCCAGCACTACGGGCTCTGAGCAGTTCTTC.

In the case of this clone: A much larger clone lies a single base off, so this may be a read error. The rearrangement joins TRBV4-3 to TRBJ2-7, with 7 bases aligning to TRBD2. This CDR3 contains 15 residues. V shed 4 bases, J shed 3 bases, and the junction held 9 bases outside the gene matches. Germline V lookup: CDR1 LGHNA, CDR2 YSLEER. The CDR3 region is CASSRTSSGYYEQYF. The CDR3 DNA reads TGCGCCAGCAGCCGAACATCTAGCGGCTACTACGAGCAGTACTTC.

The rearrangement links TRBV29-1 to TRBJ2-5; D ambiguous. The CDR3 extends over 10 amino acids. Looked up from germline, CDR1 is SQVTM and CDR2 is ANQGSEA. Trimming pared 8 bases from V and 7 bases from J, leaving 11 bases between. The DNA of the CDR3 is TGCAGCATTTCTTCCGCGACCCAGTACTTC. The encoded protein is CSISSATQYF.

This chain uses TRBV6-5 with TRBJ1-5; weak D call: TRBD1 (5 bases). The CDR3 has 14 amino acids. Germline V gives CDR1 MNHEY, CDR2 SVGAGI. Between the trimmed V and J ends, which lost 6 bases and 1 base, there was a span of 10 bases. DNA of the CDR3: TGTGCCAGCAGAATGGGGCGGAGCAATCAGCCCCAGCATTTT. Its protein product is CASRMGRSNQPQHF.

This clone was picked up many times. The V and J genes are TRBV2 and TRBJ1-4; maybe TRBD1 (6 bases). The CDR3 extends over 13 amino acids. Trimming took 3 bases from V and 8 from J, leaving 10 bases between them. Germline V gene sequence: CDR1 SNHLY, CDR2 FYNNEI. CDR3 sequence reads: CASSDGGGEKLFF. In DNA form, the CDR3 reads TGTGCCAGCAGTGACGGAGGGGGGGAAAAACTGTTTTTT.

The chain has TRBV30 and TRBJ2-7; TRBD2 aligns across 12 bases. The CDR3 is made up of 15 amino acids. Germline CDR1 reads GTSNPN; CDR2 reads SVGIG (reference sequence). The V and J ends lost 4 bases and 6 bases, in that order; junction bases with no gene match: 10. In DNA, the CDR3 is TGTGCCTGGAAAGGGGGGCTAGCGGGAGGGGTCGAGCAGTACTTC. Amino acids: CAWKGGLAGGVEQYF. Together with reference TRBV30 and TRBJ2-7, the CDR3 gives the full variable domain: SQTIHQWPATLVQPVGSPLSLECTVEGTSNPNLYWYRQAAGRGLQLLFYSVGIGQISSEVPQNLSASRPQDRQFILSSKKLLLSDSGFYLCAWKGGLAGGVEQYFGPGTRLTVT.